Presented here are 5 T cell receptor beta chains from one specimen sequenced in a study of blood T cells in healthy people across ages. Together with a sample-barcoded 5' primer, a J-beta primer mix was included in a second PCR lasting 7 to 11 cycles. TCRdb reprocessed the 5' RACE reads with MiXCR, giving one entry per CDR3 protein. Of around 1,600,000 distinct CDR3 sequences listed, around 40% are singletons. The source material was blood. Receptors were obtained from a woman aged 18-29 years in good health.

V and J are TRBV6-6 and TRBJ1-5, with D possibly being TRBD1 (5 bases). In germline, CDR1 is MNHNY, CDR2 SVGAGI (reference sequence). Trimming shortened V by 4 bases and J by 10 bases, and 11 bases separated the two germline ends. This CDR3 region has 12 residues. CDR3 bases: TGTGCCAGCAGTTTCGGAGGGGACCCCCAGCATTTT. It specifies CASSFGGDPQHF.

This clonotype was recorded at least ten times. The chain combines TRBV12-3 or TRBV12-4 with TRBJ2-1; 9 bases are shared with TRBD2. This CDR3 spans 15 amino acids. Trimming removed 6 bases from V and 4 bases from J; junction bases left unmatched: 7. The DNA for the CDR3 is TGTGCCAGCAGCCGTAGCGGGGGAGCATACAATGAGCAGTTCTTC. Residues: CASSRSGGAYNEQFF.

This clonotype was found many times. The chain couples TRBV12-3 or TRBV12-4 to TRBJ2-3; the D is unclear. V was trimmed by 6 bases and J by 3 bases, leaving 13 bases between them. The CDR3 is 14 amino acids. The CDR3: CASRDPLGTDTQYF. The DNA of the CDR3 is TGTGCCAGCAGAGACCCCCTTGGGACAGATACGCAGTATTTT.

This clonotype was counted many times. The CDR3 here is CASSQDRGQGDYGYTF. The CDR3 DNA reads TGTGCCAGCAGCCAAGATCGAGGGCAGGGCGACTATGGCTACACCTTC. The rearrangement uses TRBV3-1 and TRBJ1-2; D might be TRBD1 (5 bases). The germline gives CDR1 LGHDT, CDR2 YNNKEL (reference sequence). The CDR3 has 16 residues. V was cut by 0 bases and J by 3 bases, with 14 bases left in between.

This chain joins TRBV29-1 and TRBJ2-2, with D perhaps matching TRBD2 (6 bases). The V and J ends lost 6 bases and 0 bases respectively, with 11 bases between them. The CDR3 runs to 14 residues. Per germline, CDR1 SQVTM and CDR2 ANQGSEA. CDR3 coding DNA: TGCAGCGTCCGAGCGGGTTCGAACACCGGGGAGCTGTTTTTT. It specifies CSVRAGSNTGELFF.